This record covers a single T cell receptor (beta chain). The antigen remains unidentified. This sample stems from a study of early T cells in non-severe SARS-CoV-2 infection. Overall study results and limits: Reliance on VDJdb matching favored anti-spike CD8 responses; private and CD4 specificities were missed.

TCRdb reprocessed the 5' RACE reads with MiXCR, giving one entry per CDR3 protein. The sample holds 90,000 to 130,000 distinct CDR3 sequences, about an eighth seen once. The sequence was collected from an adult who was a healthcare worker with PCR-confirmed SARS-CoV-2 infection or an uninfected control (not recorded which). Specimen: whole blood.

CDR3 coding DNA: TGTGCCAGCAGCTTAGGGACTAGCGGGATCAATGAGCAGTTCTTC. Protein: CASSLGTSGINEQFF. The V gene is TRBV7-2, the J gene TRBJ2-1; 12 positions agree with TRBD2. V trimming: 1 base; J trimming: 6 bases; junction bases outside the gene matches: 1. Germline V CDR1 and CDR2: SGHTA, FQGNSA. The CDR3 length is 15 residues.